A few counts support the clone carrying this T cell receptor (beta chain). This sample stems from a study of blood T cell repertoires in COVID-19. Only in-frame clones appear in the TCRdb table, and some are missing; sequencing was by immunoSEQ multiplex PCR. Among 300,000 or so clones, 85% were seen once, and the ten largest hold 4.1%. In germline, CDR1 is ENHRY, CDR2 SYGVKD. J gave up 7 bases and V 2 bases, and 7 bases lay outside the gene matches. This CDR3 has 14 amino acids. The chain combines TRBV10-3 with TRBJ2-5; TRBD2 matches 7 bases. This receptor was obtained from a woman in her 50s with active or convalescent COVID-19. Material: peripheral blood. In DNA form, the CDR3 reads TGTGCCATCAGTGAGGCGGGGGTTGAGGCGACCCAGTACTTC. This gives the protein CAISEAGVEATQYF.